This T cell receptor (beta chain) was obtained from a study of blood T cell repertoires in COVID-19. Study context: Acute and convalescent COVID-19 specimens originated in the United States, Italy and Spain.

The table came from immunoSEQ multiplex PCR; TCRdb's copy has only in-frame clones and leaves some out. Among 300,000 to 400,000 clones listed, roughly 90% were seen once. Only one count was recorded for this clone. Everyone who took part was roughly 18 to 89 years old, and they came from 24 US areas. Germline CDR1 reads SEHNR; CDR2 reads FQNEAQ (reference sequence). The CDR3 contains 14 residues. J lost 14 bases, V lost 5 bases, and 15 bases had no gene match. The V gene is TRBV7-9, the J gene TRBJ2-5; 9 bases are a match to TRBD1. This clonotype was obtained from a woman aged 25 to 45 with acute COVID-19. Sequenced sample: PBMCs or T cells enriched from blood (not recorded which). Written as DNA, the CDR3 is TGTGCCAGCAGCCAAGCCCGGACAGGGGCCCCTGGCTACTTC. It specifies CASSQARTGAPGYF.